Each of the 22 T cell receptor beta chains below was sequenced from the same sample in a study of glioma-infiltrating T cells. Amplification of TCR alpha and beta CDR3 regions from RNA used iRepertoire nested multiplex PCR. One entry per CDR3 protein, called by TCRdb with MiXCR from the multiplex PCR reads. Here the sample spans approximately 110,000 distinct CDR3 sequences, roughly 24% being singletons. The material sequenced was glioma tissue, nonneoplastic brain tissue, or PBMCs (not recorded which). The receptors shown here come from a human donor with low-grade glioma or glioblastoma, undergoing nonglioma brain surgery, or in good health (not recorded which).

As for this clonotype: A much larger clone is a single base away; this may be a read error. This chain joins TRBV15 and TRBJ2-7; TRBD1 agrees at 8 bases. J was trimmed by 1 base and V by 5 bases; bases with no gene match: 4. In germline, CDR1 is LNHNV, CDR2 YYDKDF (reference sequence). The CDR3 is 14 amino acids. CDR3 nucleotides: TGTGCCACCAGCCTTGACAGGGGTTCCTACGAGCAGTACTTC. It is translated as CATSLDRGSYEQYF. The full variable domain, in which reference TRBV15 and TRBJ2-7 provide the parts outside the CDR3, is DAMVIQNPRYQVTQFGKPVTLSCSQTLNHNVMYWYQQKSSQAPKLLFHYYDKDFNNEADTPDNFQSRRPNTSFCFLDIRSPGLGDTAMYLCATSLDRGSYEQYFGPGTRLTVT.

This clonotype was counted ten times or more. The CDR3 nucleotides read TGTGCCAGCAGTCAGGGGTTCTACGAGCAGTACTTC. Translation: CASSQGFYEQYF. V usage is TRBV6-1 and J usage is TRBJ2-7, with D tentatively TRBD1 (6 bases). This CDR3 spans 12 amino acids. Germline CDR1 is MNHNS and CDR2 is SASEGT. Between the trimmed V and J ends, which lost 5 bases and 3 bases, there was a span of 8 bases.

Details on this clonotype: A clone one base away is much larger, so this may be a read error. V is TRBV2 and J is TRBJ2-3; 7 bases line up with TRBD2. The CDR3 is 15 amino acids. From germline, CDR1 is SNHLY and CDR2 FYNNEI. CDR3 amino acids: CASSGLAAPTGTQYF. CDR3 nucleotides: TGTGCCAGCAGTGGTCTAGCGGCGCCCACAGGTACGCAGTATTTT.

A word on this clonotype: The conserved closing phenylalanine or tryptophan is absent in this CDR3, likely reflecting a read error. The chain carries TRBV2 and TRBJ1-1, with a tentative D call TRBD1 (6 bases). This CDR3 region has 15 residues. Germline V gene data show CDR1 as SNHLY and CDR2 as FYNNEI. For the CDR3, the DNA is TGTGCCAGCAGTGGTTCCCGGACAGAGAACACTGAGGCTTTCATT. It is translated as CASSGSRTENTEAFI.

This clonotype showed up many times. This sequence joins TRBV20-1 and TRBJ2-3; the match to TRBD2 covers 9 bases. CDR3 length equals 16 residues. CDR1 DFQATT and CDR2 SNEGSKA come from the germline V gene (reference sequence). The V segment lost 3 bases and the J segment 0 bases; nucleotides outside the gene matches: 7. In DNA, the CDR3 is TGCAGTGCTAGTCGACCGGCGGGAGGGAGCACAGATACGCAGTATTTT. This encodes CSASRPAGGSTDTQYF.

There are a few counts of this clonotype. The chain employs TRBV12-3 or TRBV12-4 and TRBJ2-1; D uncertain. The CDR3 has 13 amino acids. Deletions cut 3 bases from V and 5 bases from J, with 8 bases between. CDR3 region: CASSFDVDNEQFF. The CDR3, as DNA: TGTGCCAGCAGTTTTGACGTGGACAATGAGCAGTTCTTC.

Note on this clonotype: A read error may explain this, as a much larger clone is one base away. V and J are TRBV20-1 and TRBJ2-1; no definite D call. CDR3 size: 13 residues. Germline CDR1 DFQATT, CDR2 SNEGSKA (reference sequence). V was pared by 7 bases and J by 8 bases, with 18 bases between. CDR3 in amino acids: CSEVVGPYDEQFF. The CDR3 coding sequence is TGCAGTGAGGTCGTAGGTCCTTACGATGAGCAGTTCTTC.

Concerning this clonotype: A much larger clone differs by one base, so this may be a read error. In DNA, the CDR3 is TGCGCCAGCAGCGGAAGACTAGCGGGGAACGATGAGCAGTTCTTC. Translated: CASSGRLAGNDEQFF. The chain combines TRBV4-1 with TRBJ2-1; TRBD2 aligns across 11 bases. Germline values: CDR1 MGHRA, CDR2 YSYEKL. The CDR3 length is 15 residues. V lost 5 bases to trimming and J lost 8 bases; unmatched junction nucleotides: 8.

Many counts were recorded for this clonotype. The J gene is TRBJ2-3, the V gene TRBV20-1; D gene unclear. This CDR3 has 13 residues. The germline CDR1 and CDR2 sequences are DFQATT and SNEGSKA (reference sequence). The V and J ends lost 0 bases and 4 bases respectively, with 8 bases between them. The CDR3: CSARDNIADTQYF. The CDR3 DNA sequence: TGCAGTGCTAGAGATAACATCGCAGATACGCAGTATTTT.

The gene calls are TRBV7-2 and TRBJ2-5, with a tentative D call TRBD2 (5 bases). Germline CDR1 SGHTA, CDR2 FQGNSA. Between the trimmed V and J ends, which lost 8 bases and 5 bases, there was a span of 6 bases. The CDR3 contains 10 residues. CDR3 DNA: TGTGCCAGCCGCGGGGAGACCCAGTACTTC. This codes for CASRGETQYF.

This clonotype was counted at least ten times. The chain has TRBV12-3 or TRBV12-4 and TRBJ2-7; TRBD2 might be the D (6 bases). V lost 6 bases to trimming and J lost 6 bases, with 24 bases between them. The CDR3 runs 16 residues. The CDR3 spells CASRQSGFLLGIEQYF. CDR3 nucleotide sequence: TGTGCCAGCAGACAAAGCGGGTTCCTGCTCGGTATCGAGCAGTACTTC.

In its sample, this clonotype was seen once. Being one base from a much bigger clone, this may be a read error. V usage is TRBV4-3 and J usage is TRBJ1-6, with no clear D. Germline assignment: CDR1 LGHNA and CDR2 YSLEER. This CDR3 spans 13 amino acids. Trimming removed 2 bases at V and 12 bases at J, with 11 bases between. The CDR3 DNA sequence: TGCGCCAGCAGCCAATTGACCGATTTACCCCTCCACTTT. Protein sequence: CASSQLTDLPLHF.

With regard to this clonotype: This sequence may be a read error, since a much larger clone differs from it by one base. This chain connects TRBV3-1 to TRBJ2-1, with TRBD2 as a possible D gene (6 bases). Germline V gene lookup returns CDR1 LGHDT and CDR2 YNNKEL (reference sequence). The CDR3 sequence is 14 residues long. The CDR3 DNA reads TGTGCCAGCAGCCAACAAGTGGACTACAATGAGCAGTCCTTC. It specifies CASSQQVDYNEQSF.

This clonotype has just a few counts. This chain connects TRBV7-6 to TRBJ2-2; 8 bases map to TRBD1. The CDR3 runs 14 residues. The junction had 10 bases not matched to a gene; V was cut back by 8 bases and J by 8 bases. Germline assignment: CDR1 SGHVS and CDR2 FNYEAQ. Here the CDR3 DNA reads TGTGCCAGCCGCTGGACAGGGTCGGCGGGGGAGCTGTTTTTT. Translation: CASRWTGSAGELFF.

Ten or more counts support this clonotype. This chain connects TRBV28 to TRBJ1-2, with D possibly being TRBD1 (5 bases). CDR1 and CDR2 (germline): MDHEN, SYDVKM. The CDR3 sequence is 16 residues long. V lost 5 bases, J lost 2 bases, and 18 bases lay in between. This CDR3 reads CASSTHPGRKNYGYTF. The CDR3 DNA sequence: TGTGCCAGCAGTACCCACCCGGGACGGAAGAACTATGGCTACACCTTC.

This clonotype has a count of ten or more. For the CDR3, the DNA is TGCAGTGCTAGACCAGCGGGAGTGTTCGAGCAGTACTTC. Its translation is CSARPAGVFEQYF. The chain combines TRBV20-1 with TRBJ2-7; 8 bases are a match to TRBD2. Looked up from germline, CDR1 is DFQATT and CDR2 is SNEGSKA (reference sequence). This CDR3 region has 13 residues. V dropped 2 bases and J dropped 6; count of bases not matched to a gene: 6.

V gene TRBV5-1 combines with J gene TRBJ1-1, with 7 bases matching TRBD1. After removal of 1 base from V and 9 bases from J, the junction contained 12 bases not matched to a gene. CDR1 is SGHRS, CDR2 YFSETQ, per germline. This CDR3 has 15 amino acids. CDR3 amino acids: CASSLTFREGAQAFF. As DNA, the CDR3 is TGCGCCAGCAGCTTGACTTTCAGGGAGGGGGCGCAAGCTTTCTTT.

Many counts were recorded for this clonotype. The chain couples TRBV20-1 to TRBJ1-1; 7 nucleotides line up with TRBD1. There are 14 residues in the CDR3. The V gene's germline CDR1 is DFQATT and CDR2 SNEGSKA (reference sequence). The J segment lost 0 bases and the V segment lost 5 bases, leaving 6 bases of the junction unmatched. In DNA form, the CDR3 reads TGCAGTGCTGGATCGACAGGGTTGAACACTGAAGCTTTCTTT. Its translation: CSAGSTGLNTEAFF.

This chain connects TRBV30 to TRBJ2-5, with 7 nucleotides matching TRBD2. In germline, CDR1 is GTSNPN, CDR2 SVGIG (reference sequence). V dropped 5 bases and J dropped 6; count of bases not matched to a gene: 9. CDR3 length: 13 amino acids. CDR3 sequence: CAWFSGRTKTQYF. The CDR3 DNA follows: TGTGCCTGGTTTAGCGGGCGGACGAAGACCCAGTACTTC.

There are a few counts of this clonotype. The chain is built from TRBV7-2 and TRBJ1-1; D is possibly TRBD1 (5 bases). Germline V gene data show CDR1 as SGHTA and CDR2 as FQGNSA. Trimming stripped 1 base from V and 1 base from J, with 10 bases between. The length of the CDR3 is 15 residues. CDR3 amino acids: CASSLGGSWNTEAFF. The DNA of the CDR3 is TGTGCCAGCAGCTTAGGGGGGTCATGGAACACTGAAGCTTTCTTT.

The chain recombines TRBV30 with TRBJ1-2, with a possible D match to TRBD1 (6 bases). Trimming cost V 3 bases and J 0 bases, with 14 bases left between them. The CDR3 has 15 residues. The germline gives CDR1 GTSNPN, CDR2 SVGIG (reference sequence). In nucleotides, the CDR3 is TGTGCCTGGAGGTCCGGAGGGGGGGCTAACTATGGCTACACCTTC. The encoded protein is CAWRSGGGANYGYTF.

This clonotype was found a few times. The chain has TRBV29-1 and TRBJ2-1; a possible D gene is TRBD2 (6 bases). Trimming shortened V by 8 bases and J by 9 bases, and 26 bases separated the two germline ends. Per the germline V gene, CDR1 is SQVTM and CDR2 is ANQGSEA. The CDR3 covers 15 residues. The CDR3 DNA reads TGCAGCACCGAGGGTGGGCGGACCGGGACTCGTGAGCAGTTCTTC. Its protein product is CSTEGGRTGTREQFF.